The entry below gives a single T cell receptor (beta chain) sequence along with its context. The CDR3 spans 15 residues. CDR1 and CDR2 from the germline V gene are KGHDR and SFDVKD. The ends were cut back, 4 bases at V and 3 bases at J, with 12 bases in the middle. This record belongs to a study of blood T cell repertoires in COVID-19. Study at large: Both acute and convalescent COVID-19 samples were obtained from the United States, Italy and Spain.

Authors' processing steps: The assay estimated nucleated cells by amplifying reference gene primers. Measured with immunoSEQ multiplex PCR; TCRdb has only the in-frame clones, and not every one. That table furnishes V, J and clone size, whereas the DNA furnished D and trimming. Of 150,000 to 200,000 clones in the sample, approximately 90% are singletons; the top ten hold roughly 2%. This chain links TRBV24-1 with TRBJ1-5; D possibly corresponds to TRBD1 (5 bases). Material for sequencing was peripheral blood. This TCR was recovered from a man younger than 30 who had recovered from COVID-19. The CDR3 loop is CATSDVRQSNQPQHF. CDR3 sequence (DNA): TGTGCCACCAGTGACGTCCGACAGTCCAATCAGCCCCAGCATTTT.